This T cell receptor beta chain was observed in a study of T cell changes during pregnancy in multiple sclerosis. Produced via immunoSEQ multiplex PCR; TCRdb's table is partial and in-frame only. The data hold 75,000 to 95,000 clones, with just over 90% observed a single time. Germline CDR1 MNHNS, CDR2 SASEGT. This CDR3 comprises 13 residues. V gave up 2 bases and J gave up 8 bases, with 7 bases separating them. The gene calls are TRBV6-1 and TRBJ1-6, with D hard to call. This clonotype was obtained from a female donor with multiple sclerosis, enrolled in a pregnancy study. The sample consisted of peripheral blood, taken in the second trimester of pregnancy. CDR3 sequence (DNA): TGTGCCAGCAGTGAAACAGCGGATTCACCCCTCCACTTT. Its translation: CASSETADSPLHF.